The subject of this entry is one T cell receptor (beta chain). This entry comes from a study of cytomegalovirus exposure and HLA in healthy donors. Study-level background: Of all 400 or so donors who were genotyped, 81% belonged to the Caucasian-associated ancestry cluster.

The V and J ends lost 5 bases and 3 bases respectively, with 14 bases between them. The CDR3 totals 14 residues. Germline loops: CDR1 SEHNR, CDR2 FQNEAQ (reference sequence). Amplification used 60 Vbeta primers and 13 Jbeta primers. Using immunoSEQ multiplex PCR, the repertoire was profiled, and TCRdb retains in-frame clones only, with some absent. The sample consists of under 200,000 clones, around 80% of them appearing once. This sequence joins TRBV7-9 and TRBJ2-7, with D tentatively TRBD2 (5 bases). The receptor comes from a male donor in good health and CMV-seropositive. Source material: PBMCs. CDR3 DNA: TGTGCCAGCAGCCCGGCACGACGGGGCTACGAGCAGTACTTC. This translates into CASSPARRGYEQYF.